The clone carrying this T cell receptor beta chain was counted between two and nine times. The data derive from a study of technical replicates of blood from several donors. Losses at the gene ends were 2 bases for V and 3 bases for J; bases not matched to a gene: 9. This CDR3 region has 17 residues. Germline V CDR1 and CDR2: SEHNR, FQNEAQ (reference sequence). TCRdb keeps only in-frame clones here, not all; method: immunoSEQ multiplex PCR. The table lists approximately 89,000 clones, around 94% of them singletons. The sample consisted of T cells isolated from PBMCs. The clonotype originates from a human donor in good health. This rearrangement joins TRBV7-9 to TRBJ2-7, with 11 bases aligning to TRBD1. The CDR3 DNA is TGTGCCAGCAGCTTAATGAGTCCGGGACAGGGGGTCTACGAGCAGTACTTC. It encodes CASSLMSPGQGVYEQYF. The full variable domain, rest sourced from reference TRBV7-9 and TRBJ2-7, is DTGVSQNPRHKITKRGQNVTFRCDPISEHNRLYWYRQTLGQGPEFLTYFQNEAQLEKSRLLSDRFSAERPKGSFSTLEIQRTEQGDSAMYLCASSLMSPGQGVYEQYFGPGTRLTVT.